This T cell receptor (beta chain) is drawn from a study of CD8 T cells in Susac syndrome. Study-level information: Roughly six sequenced Susac syndrome patients had clinically active disease, while about 8 were in remission. When their blood was taken, patients with Susac syndrome were therapy-naive, taking corticosteroids, or taking intravenous immunoglobulin alone.

This CDR3 comprises 11 residues. V was pared by 3 bases and J by 6 bases, with 8 bases between. Germline assignment: CDR1 SQVTM and CDR2 ANQGSEA. After extraction with the RNeasy kit, roughly 0.45 to 1 ug of the RNA was reverse transcribed using random hexamers. Amplification of the TCR beta CDR3 was carried out by immunoSEQ multiplex PCR, which spanned a total of 54 Vbeta and 13 Jbeta segments. One entry per CDR3 protein, called by TCRdb with MiXCR from the immunoSEQ multiplex PCR reads. The table has 70,000 to 100,000 distinct CDR3 sequences, about 96% seen once. Isolation of CD8+ and CD4+ T cells was performed negatively, whereas enrichment of TEMRA cells was done by FACS.

The TCR sequence derives from a human donor with Susac syndrome. The chain joins TRBV29-1 to TRBJ1-1; possible D gene TRBD1, 5 bases. The sequenced sample consisted of CD8+ T cells from PBMCs. The CDR3 protein is CSVDGGAEAFF. CDR3 in DNA: TGCAGCGTTGACGGGGGGGCTGAAGCTTTCTTT.